Below, 10 T cell receptor beta chains from the same sample are listed, as sequenced in a study of cytomegalovirus exposure and HLA in healthy donors. Researchers ran the PCR with 60 Vbeta and 13 Jbeta primers. This table comes from immunoSEQ multiplex PCR, and its TCRdb copy is limited to in-frame clones, with some not included. This sample has about 100,000 clones, with roughly four fifths found just once. The sequenced material came from PBMCs. The receptors stem from a male donor in good health and CMV-seropositive.

This chain uses TRBV29-1 with TRBJ2-7; 8 bases match TRBD1. After removal of 6 bases from V and 4 bases from J, the junction contained 2 bases not matched to a gene. This CDR3 is built from 11 residues. CDR1 is SQVTM and CDR2 is ANQGSEA in the germline V gene. The CDR3 loop is CSVGQEYEQYF. The CDR3, as DNA: TGCAGCGTGGGACAGGAGTACGAGCAGTACTTC.

The genes are TRBV5-4 and TRBJ2-7; the D gene is possibly TRBD1 (5 bases). Between the trimmed V and J ends, which lost 0 bases and 0 bases, there was a span of 13 bases. The germline gives CDR1 SGHNT, CDR2 YYREEE (reference sequence). The CDR3 is 16 residues long. CDR3 sequence: CASSLGASGRSYEQYF. As DNA, the CDR3 is TGTGCCAGCAGCTTGGGTGCGTCAGGGCGCTCCTACGAGCAGTACTTC.

The sample holds a few counts of this clone. The chain couples TRBV6-1 to TRBJ2-7; D is perhaps TRBD1 (6 bases). The CDR3 loop spans 15 amino acids. Trimming shortened V by 5 bases and J by 5 bases, and 19 bases separated the two germline ends. CDR1 is MNHNS and CDR2 is SASEGT in the germline V gene. This chain's CDR3 is CASSPMGQESHEQYF. CDR3 in DNA: TGTGCCAGCAGTCCGATGGGACAAGAGTCCCACGAGCAGTACTTC.

The chain carries TRBV7-6 and TRBJ1-5; D is possibly TRBD1 (5 bases). The length of the CDR3 is 15 residues. The germline V gene has CDR1 SGHVS and CDR2 FNYEAQ. The V and J ends lost 1 base and 0 bases respectively, with 7 bases between them. The CDR3 DNA is TGTGCCAGCAGCTTAGTGGGACTTAGCAATCAGCCCCAGCATTTT. Translating gives CASSLVGLSNQPQHF.

The chain employs TRBV19 and TRBJ2-1, with a weak D call TRBD1 (6 bases). V was trimmed by 5 bases and J by 8 bases, leaving 19 bases between them. CDR3 length equals 15 residues. Per the germline V gene, CDR1 is LNHDA and CDR2 is SQIVND (reference sequence). The CDR3 region is CASSADRPLSHEQFF. CDR3 coding DNA: TGTGCCAGTAGTGCTGACAGGCCCCTATCTCATGAGCAGTTCTTC.

The chain combines TRBV30 with TRBJ2-2; possibly TRBD1 for D (5 bases). Trimming stripped 5 bases from V and 4 bases from J, with 11 bases between. The CDR3 has 13 residues. Germline-derived CDR1 and CDR2 are GTSNPN and SVGIG (reference sequence). CDR3 region: CAWRRDATGELFF. The CDR3 DNA reads TGTGCCTGGCGCAGGGATGCCACCGGGGAGCTGTTTTTT.

The V call is TRBV4-1, the J call TRBJ2-5; weak D call: TRBD1 (5 bases). The J call is doubtful: the DNA matches TRBJ2-7 better. Per germline, CDR1 MGHRA and CDR2 YSYEKL. The CDR3 runs to 16 residues. The DNA of the CDR3 is TGCGCCAGCAGCCAAGATGGGGCCTCTTTGGGGCCCGAGCAGTACTTC. It specifies CASSQDGASLGPEQYF.

This clone was seen more than once but under ten times. V gene TRBV9 combines with J gene TRBJ2-1, with TRBD2 matching 10 bases. This CDR3 spans 16 amino acids. J was trimmed by 1 base and V by 5 bases; bases with no gene match: 6. The germline V gene has CDR1 SGDLS and CDR2 YYNGEE. The DNA for the CDR3 is TGTGCCAGCAGTGTAAGCGGGGGGGCTTCCTACAATGAGCAGTTCTTC. Its protein is CASSVSGGASYNEQFF.

This clone has more than one count but fewer than ten. The chain joins TRBV4-3 to TRBJ1-6, with D hard to call. V was cut by 0 bases and J by 0 bases, with 9 bases left in between. From germline, CDR1 is LGHNA and CDR2 YSLEER. The CDR3 covers 17 residues. The CDR3, as DNA: TGCGCCAGCAGCCAAGAAGACTTCCGCTCCTATAATTCACCCCTCCACTTT. It is translated as CASSQEDFRSYNSPLHF.

The chain couples TRBV4-2 to TRBJ2-7; no clear D gene. V lost 0 bases and J 2 bases, leaving 11 bases between the germline ends. This CDR3 is 15 amino acids long. The germline V gene encodes CDR1 LGHNA and CDR2 YNFKEQ. The chain's CDR3 is CASSQDMTPTYEQYF. The CDR3 region has the DNA TGTGCCAGCAGCCAAGACATGACACCAACCTACGAGCAGTACTTC.